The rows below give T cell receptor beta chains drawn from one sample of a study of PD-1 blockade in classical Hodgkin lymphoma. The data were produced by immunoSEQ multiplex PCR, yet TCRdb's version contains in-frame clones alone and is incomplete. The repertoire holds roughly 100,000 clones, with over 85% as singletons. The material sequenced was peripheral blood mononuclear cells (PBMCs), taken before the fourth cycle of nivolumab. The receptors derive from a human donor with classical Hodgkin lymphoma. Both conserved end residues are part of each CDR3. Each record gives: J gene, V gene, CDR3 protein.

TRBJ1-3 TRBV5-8 CASSRTGIGNTIYF
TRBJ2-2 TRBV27 CASSSQRPVLDPQLFF
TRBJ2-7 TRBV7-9 CASSLDRAYEQYF
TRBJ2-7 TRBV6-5 CASSLQVGFSYEQYF
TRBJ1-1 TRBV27 CASSSPTGGFSEAFF
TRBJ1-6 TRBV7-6 CASSSGTGVDNSPLHF
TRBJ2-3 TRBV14 CASSQVLSGTRTDTQYF
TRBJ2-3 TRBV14 CASSQVRQGLYF
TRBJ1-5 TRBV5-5 CASSSTSLYQPQHF
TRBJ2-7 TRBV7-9 CASSPPGGPYEQYF
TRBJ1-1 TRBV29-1 CSSRQGRTEAFF
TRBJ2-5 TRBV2 CASTSDSQETQYF
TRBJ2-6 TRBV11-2 CASSYGSGAAGANVLTF
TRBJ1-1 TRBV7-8 CASSLAKGGGTEAFF
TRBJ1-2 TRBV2 CASSDYWGGNGYTF
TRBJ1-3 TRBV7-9 CASSDAAGPYSGNTIYF
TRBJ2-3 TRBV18 CASSQSGSSTDTQYF
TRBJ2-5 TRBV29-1 CSVLGLRDLQETQYF
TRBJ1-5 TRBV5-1 CASSLSGGGSAPQHF
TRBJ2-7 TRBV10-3 CAITGGSSSYEQYF
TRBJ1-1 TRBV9 CASSETDSWLSEAFF
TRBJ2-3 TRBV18 CASSPPNLGASTDTQYF